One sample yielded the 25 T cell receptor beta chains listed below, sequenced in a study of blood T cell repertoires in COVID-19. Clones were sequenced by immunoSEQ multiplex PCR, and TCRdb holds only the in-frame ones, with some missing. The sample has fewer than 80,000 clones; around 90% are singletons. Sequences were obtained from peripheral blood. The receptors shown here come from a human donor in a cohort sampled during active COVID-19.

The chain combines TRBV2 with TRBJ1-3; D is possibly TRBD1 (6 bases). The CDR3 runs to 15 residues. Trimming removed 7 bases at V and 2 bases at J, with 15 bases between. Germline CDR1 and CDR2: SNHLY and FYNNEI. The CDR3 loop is CASKTNRVPGNTIYF. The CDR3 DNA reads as TGTGCCAGCAAAACCAACAGGGTCCCTGGAAACACCATATATTTT.

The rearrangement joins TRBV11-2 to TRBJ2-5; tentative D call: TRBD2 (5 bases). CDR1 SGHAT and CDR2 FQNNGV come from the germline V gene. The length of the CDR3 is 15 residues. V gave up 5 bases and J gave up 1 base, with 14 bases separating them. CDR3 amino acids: CASSLSVSGQETQYF. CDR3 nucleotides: TGTGCCAGCAGCCTATCAGTCAGCGGCCAAGAGACCCAGTACTTC. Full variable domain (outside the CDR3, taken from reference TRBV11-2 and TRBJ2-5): EAGVAQSPRYKIIEKRQSVAFWCNPISGHATLYWYQQILGQGPKLLIQFQNNGVVDDSQLPKDRFSAERLKGVDSTLKIQPAKLEDSAVYLCASSLSVSGQETQYFGPGTRLLVL.

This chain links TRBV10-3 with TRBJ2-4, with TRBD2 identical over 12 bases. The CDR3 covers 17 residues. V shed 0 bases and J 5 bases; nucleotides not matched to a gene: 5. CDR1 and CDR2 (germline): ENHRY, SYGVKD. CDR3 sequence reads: CAISESTSGSFQNIQYF. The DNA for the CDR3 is TGTGCCATCAGTGAGTCGACTAGCGGGAGTTTCCAAAACATTCAGTACTTC.

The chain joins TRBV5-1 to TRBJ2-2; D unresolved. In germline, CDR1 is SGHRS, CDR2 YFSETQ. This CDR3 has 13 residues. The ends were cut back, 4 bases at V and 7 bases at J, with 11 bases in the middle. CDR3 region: CASSPVLDGELFF. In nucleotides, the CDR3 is TGCGCCAGCAGCCCCGTTCTAGACGGGGAGCTGTTTTTT.

This CDR3 reads CASTGHQETQYF. For the CDR3, the DNA is TGTGCCAGCACGGGTCATCAAGAGACCCAGTACTTC. The V and J genes are TRBV6-6 and TRBJ2-5; D not certain. Trimming took off 7 bases at V and 2 bases at J, with 8 bases between the two ends. CDR1 and CDR2 from the germline V gene are MNHNY and SVGAGI (reference sequence). This CDR3 region has 12 residues.

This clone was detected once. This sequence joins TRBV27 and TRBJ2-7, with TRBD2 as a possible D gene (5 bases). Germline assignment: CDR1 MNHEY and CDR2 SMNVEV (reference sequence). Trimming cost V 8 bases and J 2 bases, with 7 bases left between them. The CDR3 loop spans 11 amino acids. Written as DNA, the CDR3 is TGTGCCAGCGGGGAGACCTACGAGCAGTACTTC. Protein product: CASGETYEQYF.

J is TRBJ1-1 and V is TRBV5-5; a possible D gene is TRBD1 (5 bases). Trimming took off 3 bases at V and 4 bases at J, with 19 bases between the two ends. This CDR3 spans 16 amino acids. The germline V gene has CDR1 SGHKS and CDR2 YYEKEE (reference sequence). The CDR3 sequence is CASSSRAGLFTTEAFF. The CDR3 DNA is TGTGCCAGCAGCTCCAGGGCCGGATTGTTTACCACTGAAGCTTTCTTT.

Here the CDR3 reads CAAGALGSYNEQFF. The CDR3 nucleotides are TGTGCCGCAGGGGCGCTTGGCTCCTACAATGAGCAGTTCTTC. This sequence joins TRBV19 and TRBJ2-1, with D maybe TRBD1 (6 bases). Germline CDR1 is LNHDA and CDR2 is SQIVND (reference sequence). This CDR3 region has 14 residues. Trimming removed 11 bases at V and 0 bases at J, with 14 bases between.

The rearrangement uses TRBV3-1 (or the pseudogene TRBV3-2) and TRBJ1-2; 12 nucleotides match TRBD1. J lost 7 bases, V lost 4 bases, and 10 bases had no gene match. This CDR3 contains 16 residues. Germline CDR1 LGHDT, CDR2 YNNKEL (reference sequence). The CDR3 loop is CASSPPGQGAFGGYTF. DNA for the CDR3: TGTGCCAGCAGCCCCCCGGGACAGGGGGCTTTTGGTGGCTACACCTTC.

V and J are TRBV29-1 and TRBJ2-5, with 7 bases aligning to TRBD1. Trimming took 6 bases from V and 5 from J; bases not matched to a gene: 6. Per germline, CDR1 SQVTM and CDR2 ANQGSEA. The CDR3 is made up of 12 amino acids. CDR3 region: CSVLGQPETQYF. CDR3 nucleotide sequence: TGCAGCGTGCTGGGACAGCCGGAGACCCAGTACTTC.

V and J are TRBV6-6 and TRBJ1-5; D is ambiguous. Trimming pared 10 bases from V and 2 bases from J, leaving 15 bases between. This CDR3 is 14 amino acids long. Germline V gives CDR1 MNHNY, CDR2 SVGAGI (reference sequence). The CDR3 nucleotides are TGTGCCACTAACGAACCGCCGGGCAATCAGCCCCAGCATTTT. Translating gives CATNEPPGNQPQHF.

The CDR3 DNA follows: TGTGCCAGCAGCCATGGGCTTGCCCAAGCTTTCTTT. It translates to CASSHGLAQAFF. The chain uses TRBV5-6 and TRBJ1-1; no reliable D call. Germline V gene sequence: CDR1 SGHDT, CDR2 YYEEEE. The CDR3 extends over 12 amino acids. V was shortened by 4 bases and J by 9 bases, with 13 bases between the two germline ends.

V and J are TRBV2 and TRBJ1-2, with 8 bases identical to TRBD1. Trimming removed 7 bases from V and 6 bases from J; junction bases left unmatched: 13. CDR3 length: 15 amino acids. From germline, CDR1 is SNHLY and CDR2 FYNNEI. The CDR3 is CASTNSRGLGDGYTF. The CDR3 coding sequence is TGTGCCAGCACTAACTCCAGGGGGCTAGGGGATGGCTACACCTTC.

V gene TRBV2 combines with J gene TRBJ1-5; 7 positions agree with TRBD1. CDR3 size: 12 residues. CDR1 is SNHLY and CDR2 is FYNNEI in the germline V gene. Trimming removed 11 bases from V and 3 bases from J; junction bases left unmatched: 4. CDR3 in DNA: TGTGCCTACAGGGGCCTCAATCAGCCCCAGCATTTT. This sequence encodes CAYRGLNQPQHF.

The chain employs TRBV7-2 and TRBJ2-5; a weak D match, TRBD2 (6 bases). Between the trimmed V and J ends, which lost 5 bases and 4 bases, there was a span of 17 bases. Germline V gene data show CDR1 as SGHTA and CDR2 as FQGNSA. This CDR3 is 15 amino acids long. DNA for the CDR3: TGTGCCAGCAGCCCCGGCCCCGGGACTGCAGAGACCCAGTACTTC. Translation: CASSPGPGTAETQYF.

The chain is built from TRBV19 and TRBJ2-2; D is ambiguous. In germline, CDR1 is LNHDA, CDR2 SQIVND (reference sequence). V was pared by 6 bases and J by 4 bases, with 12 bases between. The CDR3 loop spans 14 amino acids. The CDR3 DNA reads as TGTGCCAGTAGACCTCAGGCCGCCACCGGGGAGCTGTTTTTT. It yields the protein CASRPQAATGELFF.

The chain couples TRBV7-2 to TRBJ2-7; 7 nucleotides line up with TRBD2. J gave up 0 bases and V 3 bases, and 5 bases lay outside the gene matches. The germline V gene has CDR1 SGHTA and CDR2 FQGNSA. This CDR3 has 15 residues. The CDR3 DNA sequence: TGTGCCAGCAGCTTCCGGCGGGAGAGCTCCTACGAGCAGTACTTC. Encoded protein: CASSFRRESSYEQYF.

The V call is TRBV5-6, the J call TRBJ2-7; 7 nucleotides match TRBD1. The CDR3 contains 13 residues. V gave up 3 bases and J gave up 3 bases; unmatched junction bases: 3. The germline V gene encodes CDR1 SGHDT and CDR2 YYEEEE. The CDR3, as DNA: TGTGCCAGCAGCTCGGGACAGATCTACGAGCAGTACTTC. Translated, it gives CASSSGQIYEQYF.

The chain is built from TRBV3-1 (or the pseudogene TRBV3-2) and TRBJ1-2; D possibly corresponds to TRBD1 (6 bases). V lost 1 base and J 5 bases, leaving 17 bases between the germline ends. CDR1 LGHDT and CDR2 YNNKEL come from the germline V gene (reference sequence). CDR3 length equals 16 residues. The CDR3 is CASSQVVTGARYGYTF. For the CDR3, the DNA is TGTGCCAGCAGCCAAGTTGTGACAGGAGCTAGGTATGGCTACACCTTC.

The CDR3 sequence is CSVETGTDTQYF. The CDR3 DNA is TGCAGCGTTGAGACTGGGACAGATACGCAGTATTTT. The chain links TRBV29-1 to TRBJ2-3, with D unresolved. Trimming removed 3 bases from V and 3 bases from J, with 7 bases in between. CDR3 length: 12 residues. Germline assignment: CDR1 SQVTM and CDR2 ANQGSEA.

CDR3 in amino acids: CASSQGGTGSYEQYF. As DNA, the CDR3 is TGTGCCAGCAGCCAAGGCGGGACAGGATCCTACGAGCAGTACTTC. This chain connects TRBV3-1 (or the pseudogene TRBV3-2) to TRBJ2-7; 8 nucleotides agree with TRBD1. Per germline, CDR1 LGHDT and CDR2 YNNKEL (reference sequence). The CDR3 spans 15 residues. The J segment lost 1 base and the V segment lost 1 base, leaving 3 bases of the junction unmatched.

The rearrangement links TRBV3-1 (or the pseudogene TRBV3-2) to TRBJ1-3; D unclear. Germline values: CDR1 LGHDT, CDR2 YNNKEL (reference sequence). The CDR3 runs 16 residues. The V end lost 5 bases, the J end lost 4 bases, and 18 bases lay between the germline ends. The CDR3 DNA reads TGTGCCAGCAGCAACATTCAGGAATCCGCCGGAAACACCATATATTTT. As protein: CASSNIQESAGNTIYF.

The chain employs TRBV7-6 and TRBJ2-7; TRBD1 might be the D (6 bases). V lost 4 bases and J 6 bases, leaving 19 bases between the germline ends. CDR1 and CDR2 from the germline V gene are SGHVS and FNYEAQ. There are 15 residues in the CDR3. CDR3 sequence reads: CASSYRTEGPAEQYF. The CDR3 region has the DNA TGTGCCAGCAGCTACAGGACAGAGGGCCCAGCCGAGCAGTACTTC.

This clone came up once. The CDR3 sequence is CASSFQGETEAFF. In DNA, the CDR3 is TGTGCCAGCAGTTTTCAGGGGGAGACTGAAGCTTTCTTT. The chain has TRBV28 and TRBJ1-1; 7 nucleotides align to TRBD1. This CDR3 has 13 residues. Germline V CDR1 and CDR2: MDHEN, SYDVKM. V was pared by 3 bases and J by 5 bases, with 3 bases of the junction left unmatched.

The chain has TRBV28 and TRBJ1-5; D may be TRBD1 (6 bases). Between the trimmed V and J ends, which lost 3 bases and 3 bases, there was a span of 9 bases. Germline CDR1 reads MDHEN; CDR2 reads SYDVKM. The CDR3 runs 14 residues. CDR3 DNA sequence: TGTGCCAGCAGTTTTTCAGGGGCCAATCAGCCCCAGCATTTT. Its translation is CASSFSGANQPQHF.